This T cell receptor beta chain was identified in a study of read filtering for tumor transcriptome and immune sequencing. Study context: Transcriptome libraries were built from DNase-treated RNA. TCR-mapped reads were about 4.05 to 11 million with IR-seq versus roughly 75 to 1,400 with RNA-seq.

Every patient had bone marrow sampled while the disease was active. Molecular barcoded adaptors covering alpha/delta and beta/gamma chains were used on 400 ng RNA. Using its own MiXCR run on the reads, TCRdb lists one record per CDR3 protein. The sample has about 22,000 distinct CDR3 sequences, roughly an eighth seen once. This clonotype was recorded many times. Its antigen is unknown. Germline CDR1 and CDR2: SQVTM and ANQGSEA. The V gene end was trimmed by 4 bases and the J gene end by 6 bases; junction bases not matched to a gene: 14. CDR3 size: 16 residues. Study results and limitations: Dropping single-read clonotypes raised IR-seq and RNA-seq shared-clonotype correlation.

This clonotype originated in a donor aged 40 or older with multiple myeloma. The rearrangement joins TRBV29-1 to TRBJ2-7, with TRBD2 identical over 11 bases. The specimen was a population of CD138-negative cells sorted from bone marrow. CDR3 loop: CSVATSGTSGGGEQYF. The DNA for the CDR3 is TGCAGCGTTGCAACCTCCGGGACTAGCGGCGGGGGCGAGCAGTACTTC.